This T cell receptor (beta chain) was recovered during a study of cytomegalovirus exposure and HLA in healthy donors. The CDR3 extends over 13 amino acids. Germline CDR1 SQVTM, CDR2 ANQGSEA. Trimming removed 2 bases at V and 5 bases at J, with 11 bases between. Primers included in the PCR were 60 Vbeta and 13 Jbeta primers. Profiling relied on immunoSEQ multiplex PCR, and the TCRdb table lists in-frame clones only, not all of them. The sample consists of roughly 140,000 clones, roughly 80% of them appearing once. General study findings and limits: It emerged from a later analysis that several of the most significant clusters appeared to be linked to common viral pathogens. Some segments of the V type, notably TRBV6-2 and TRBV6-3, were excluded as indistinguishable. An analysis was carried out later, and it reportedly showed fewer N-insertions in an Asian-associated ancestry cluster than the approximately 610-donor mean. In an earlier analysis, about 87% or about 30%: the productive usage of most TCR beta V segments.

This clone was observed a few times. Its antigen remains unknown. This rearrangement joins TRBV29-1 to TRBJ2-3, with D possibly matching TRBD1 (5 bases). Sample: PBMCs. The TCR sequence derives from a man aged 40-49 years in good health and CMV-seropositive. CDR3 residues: CSVESGRGDTQYF. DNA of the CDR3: TGCAGCGTTGAAAGTGGTAGGGGAGATACGCAGTATTTT.